This T cell receptor (beta chain) originates from a study of blood T cell repertoires in COVID-19. The CDR3 runs 17 residues. Trimming stripped 1 base from V and 3 bases from J, with 18 bases between. Germline assignment: CDR1 SGHKS and CDR2 YYEKEE (reference sequence). Clones were sequenced by immunoSEQ multiplex PCR, and TCRdb holds only the in-frame ones, with some missing. The table records some 400,000 clones, more than 70% of them present only once. The source of this sequence is a man aged 25-40 years who had recovered from COVID-19. Sequencing used PBMCs or T cells enriched from blood (not recorded which). This rearrangement joins TRBV5-5 to TRBJ2-3; D is undetermined. This CDR3 reads CASSLSSYSGRTDTQYF. The CDR3, as DNA: TGTGCCAGCAGCTTGTCCAGCTATTCGGGTAGAACAGATACGCAGTATTTT.